Described below is a single T cell receptor beta chain sequence and its context. Its target is not known. These data are taken from a study of vaccination and CD4 T cells after COVID-19. Study findings and constraints: Median approximately 90% of reactive clones detected in convalescent patients emerged only post-vaccination.

Treatment noted: roughly nine-day PBMC culture with coronavirus spike peptide pools or control peptides (ViraFEST assay). At the Johns Hopkins FTIC core, DNA taken from cultured CD4+ T cells was sequenced by way of the Oncomine TCR Beta short-read assay. Genomic DNA was isolated from cultured CD4+ T cells. A single record per CDR3 protein comes from TCRdb applying MiXCR to the PCR reads. The repertoire has 10,000 to 13,000 distinct CDR3 sequences, around three fifths of them found once; the top ten carry about a third. Sequencing used CD4+ T cells from blood, cultured in vitro. This clonotype was sampled from a human donor who had recovered from COVID-19.

DNA of the CDR3: TGTGCCAGCAGTGAGGGGGTAGGGAACACTGAAGCTTTCTTT. Translation: CASSEGVGNTEAFF. V and J are TRBV6-4 and TRBJ1-1, with D possibly being TRBD1 (5 bases). Per germline, CDR1 MRHNA and CDR2 SNTAGT. The CDR3 runs 14 residues. V gave up 3 bases and J gave up 1 base, with 9 bases separating them.